This T cell receptor (beta chain) was identified in a study of cytomegalovirus exposure and HLA in healthy donors. The PCR made use of 60 Vbeta and 13 Jbeta primers. Sequenced by immunoSEQ multiplex PCR; TCRdb stores in-frame clones only, minus some. Of 95,000 to 150,000 clones in the sample, approximately 78% are singletons; the top ten hold about 8.2%. From germline, CDR1 is SGHAT and CDR2 FQDESV (reference sequence). The CDR3 consists of 14 residues. Trimming removed 0 bases at V and 8 bases at J, with 13 bases between. The sample holds a few counts of this clone. This sequence joins TRBV11-1 and TRBJ1-1; D call uncertain. Input material: PBMCs. This clonotype originated in a woman aged 40 to 50 in good health and CMV-seropositive. CDR3 residues: CASSLAITSPEAFF. Here the CDR3 DNA reads TGTGCCAGCAGCTTAGCGATAACATCCCCAGAAGCTTTCTTT.